This TCR beta chain stems from a study of shared clonotypes between healthy human individuals. Study information: Ranging from 18 to 49 in age, donors were a couple of women and three men.

On ten immunoSEQ deep assay plates, unsorted PBMC DNA was sequenced. Libraries were prepared by immunoSEQ multiplex PCR; TCRdb keeps only in-frame clonotypes and omits some of them. The sample shows nearly 500,000 clones, over 60% of them seen only once. Sequencing was done on a sample of PBMCs. This clonotype was obtained from a woman aged 40 to 50 in good health. Some clones in this sample may be carry-over from other donors' samples.

CDR3 residues: CASSYSGRPYEQYF. The CDR3 DNA reads as TGTGCCAGCAGCTATTCAGGGAGACCCTACGAGCAGTACTTC. This rearrangement joins TRBV14 to TRBJ2-7; the D call may be TRBD1 or TRBD2 (5 bases each). Germline CDR1 reads SGHDN; CDR2 reads FVKESK. There are 14 residues in the CDR3. V was trimmed by 5 bases and J by 2 bases, leaving 13 bases between them.